This T cell receptor beta chain was captured by sequencing in a study of chemoradiotherapy in HPV16-positive cancers. Overall study context: Candidate HPV-specific T-cell clones and common TCR motifs came from functional assays in a couple of HPV16-positive patients.

Clones were sequenced by immunoSEQ multiplex PCR, and TCRdb holds only the in-frame ones, with some missing. Altogether thousands of clones are present, roughly 72% being singletons, with the ten largest covering 9% to 9.5%. Comment on this clone: Antigen: not known.

The study, taken as a whole, reports: For HPV16-positive patients, expanding HPV-responsive T cells associated with longer recurrence-free survival.

Germline V lookup: CDR1 MRHNA, CDR2 SNTAGT. The trim removed 5 bases at V and 15 bases at J, leaving 13 bases unmatched. The CDR3 extends over 14 amino acids. The receptor was derived from a human donor with HPV-associated anogenital cancer. The sequencing here drew on tumor tissue, taken from a patient who underwent chemoradiotherapy. This chain joins TRBV6-4 and TRBJ2-1; 10 positions match TRBD1. Written as DNA, the CDR3 is TGTGCCAGCAGTCCGTCGGGACAGGGGTTTTCTAGGTTCTTC. This gives the protein CASSPSGQGFSRFF.